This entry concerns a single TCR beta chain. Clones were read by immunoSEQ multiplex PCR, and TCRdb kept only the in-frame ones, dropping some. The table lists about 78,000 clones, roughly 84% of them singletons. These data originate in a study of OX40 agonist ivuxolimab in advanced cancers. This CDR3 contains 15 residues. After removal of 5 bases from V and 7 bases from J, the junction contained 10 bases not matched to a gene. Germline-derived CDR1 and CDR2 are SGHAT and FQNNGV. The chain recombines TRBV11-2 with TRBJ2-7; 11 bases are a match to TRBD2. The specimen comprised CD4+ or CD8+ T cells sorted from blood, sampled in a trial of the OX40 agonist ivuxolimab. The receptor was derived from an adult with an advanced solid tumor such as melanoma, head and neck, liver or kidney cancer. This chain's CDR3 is CASSRRTSGSWEQYF. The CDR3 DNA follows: TGTGCCAGCAGCCGGCGGACTAGCGGGTCGTGGGAGCAGTACTTC.